This T cell receptor beta chain emerged from a study of OX40 agonist ivuxolimab in advanced cancers. The CDR3 is made up of 16 amino acids. V gave up 6 bases and J gave up 4 bases; unmatched junction bases: 6. From germline, CDR1 is MGHRA and CDR2 YSYEKL. Generated by immunoSEQ multiplex PCR, the TCRdb table keeps only in-frame clones and is missing some. The sample lists some 50,000 clones; roughly 83% were seen once. Sample: CD4+ or CD8+ T cells sorted from blood, taken in a trial of the OX40 agonist ivuxolimab. The receptor comes from an adult with an advanced solid tumor such as melanoma, head and neck, liver or kidney cancer. The chain is built from TRBV4-1 and TRBJ2-2; 12 bases are shared with TRBD2. The chain's CDR3 is CASSHGLAGPTGELFF. The CDR3 DNA follows: TGCGCCAGCAGTCACGGACTAGCGGGACCCACCGGGGAGCTGTTTTTT.